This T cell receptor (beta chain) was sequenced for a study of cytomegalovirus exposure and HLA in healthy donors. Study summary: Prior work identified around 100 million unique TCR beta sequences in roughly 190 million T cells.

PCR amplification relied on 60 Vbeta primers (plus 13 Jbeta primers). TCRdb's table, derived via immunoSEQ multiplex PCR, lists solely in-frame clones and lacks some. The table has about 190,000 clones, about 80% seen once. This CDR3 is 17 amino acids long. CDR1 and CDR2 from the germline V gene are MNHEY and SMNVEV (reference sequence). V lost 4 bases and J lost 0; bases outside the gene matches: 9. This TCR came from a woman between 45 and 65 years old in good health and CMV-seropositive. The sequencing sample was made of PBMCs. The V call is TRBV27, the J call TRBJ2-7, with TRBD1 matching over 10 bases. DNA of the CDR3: TGTGCCAGCAGTTGGAAAGGGACAGGGGTGAGCTCCTACGAGCAGTACTTC. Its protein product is CASSWKGTGVSSYEQYF.